This T cell receptor (beta chain) stems from a study of blood T cell repertoires in COVID-19. Study as a whole: COVID-19 samples from acute and convalescent phases originated in the United States, Italy and Spain.

Germline V gene data show CDR1 as SNHLY and CDR2 as FYNNEI. V lost 6 bases and J 8 bases, leaving 17 bases between the germline ends. The CDR3 has 15 residues. TCRdb's table, derived via immunoSEQ multiplex PCR, lists solely in-frame clones and lacks some. In the table there are roughly 250,000 clones, approximately 91% of which are singletons. The source of this sequence is a woman between 40 and 50 years old who had recovered from COVID-19. This chain joins TRBV2 and TRBJ1-6, with TRBD1 as a possible D gene (5 bases). The sequenced sample was peripheral blood. This chain's CDR3 is CASSSAEGNDSPLHF. For the CDR3, the DNA is TGTGCCAGCAGCAGTGCGGAGGGGAATGATTCACCCCTCCACTTT.